This entry concerns a single T cell receptor (beta chain). Its antigen is not identified. These data come from a study of long-term antiretroviral therapy in people with HIV. Study-wide points: Controls had broader CDR3 length ranges than HIV repertoires did. Information on adherence, resistance and therapy changes was unavailable.

Every participant gave one or more pre-ART and two or more post-ART PBMC samples. This CDR3 spans 13 amino acids. Looked up from germline, CDR1 is MNHEY and CDR2 is SMNVEV (reference sequence). V gave up 6 bases and J gave up 7 bases, with 13 bases separating them. The immunoSEQ assay was v3.0, run at survey level. Sequencing had a target that covered about 40,000-55,000 T-cell genomes per sample. Clones were read by immunoSEQ multiplex PCR, and TCRdb kept only the in-frame ones, dropping some. The sample includes roughly 35,000 clones, approximately 85% of them seen just once. This receptor was identified in a man between 18 and 29 years old with HIV. This rearrangement joins TRBV27 to TRBJ1-5; TRBD1 is a possible D gene (5 bases). The sequencing used unsorted PBMCs, collected around 3.3 years after starting antiretroviral therapy. CDR3 DNA: TGTGCCAGCAGGCTGGGGGGGGGACAGCCCCAGCATTTT. This sequence encodes CASRLGGGQPQHF.